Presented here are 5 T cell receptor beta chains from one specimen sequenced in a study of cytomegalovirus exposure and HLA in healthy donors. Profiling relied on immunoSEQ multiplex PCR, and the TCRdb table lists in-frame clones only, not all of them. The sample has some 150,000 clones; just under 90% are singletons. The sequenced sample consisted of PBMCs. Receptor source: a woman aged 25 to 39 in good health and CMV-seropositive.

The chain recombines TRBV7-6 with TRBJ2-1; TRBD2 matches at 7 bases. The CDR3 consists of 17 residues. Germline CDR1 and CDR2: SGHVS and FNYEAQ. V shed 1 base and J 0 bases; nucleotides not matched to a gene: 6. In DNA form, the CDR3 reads TGTGCCAGCAGCTTAGGGGGTAGCGGGTTCTCCTACAATGAGCAGTTCTTC. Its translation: CASSLGGSGFSYNEQFF. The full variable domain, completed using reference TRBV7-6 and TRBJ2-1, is GAGVSQSPRYKVTKRGQDVALRCDPISGHVSLYWYRQALGQGPEFLTYFNYEAQQDKSGLPNDRFSAERPEGSISTLTIQRTEQRDSAMYRCASSLGGSGFSYNEQFFGPGTRLTVL.

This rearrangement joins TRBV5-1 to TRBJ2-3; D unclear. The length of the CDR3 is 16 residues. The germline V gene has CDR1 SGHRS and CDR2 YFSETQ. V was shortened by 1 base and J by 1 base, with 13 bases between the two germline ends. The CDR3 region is CASSLLAAAGTDTQYF. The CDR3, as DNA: TGCGCCAGCAGCTTGCTCGCGGCGGCTGGCACAGATACGCAGTATTTT. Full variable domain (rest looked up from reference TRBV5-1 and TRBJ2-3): KAGVTQTPRYLIKTRGQQVTLSCSPISGHRSVSWYQQTPGQGLQFLFEYFSETQRNKGNFPGRFSGRQFSNSRSEMNVSTLELGDSALYLCASSLLAAAGTDTQYFGPGTRLTVL.

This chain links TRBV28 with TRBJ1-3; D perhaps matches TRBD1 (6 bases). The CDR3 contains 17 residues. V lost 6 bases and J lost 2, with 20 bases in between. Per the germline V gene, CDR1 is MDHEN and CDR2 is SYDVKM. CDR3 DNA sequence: TGTGCCAGCAGCCCAAGACCCCTACAGGGCCCTGGAAACACCATATATTTT. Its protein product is CASSPRPLQGPGNTIYF.

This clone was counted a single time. The CDR3 DNA reads TGCGCCAGCGGGCGACAGGGGGAGCCCAACACCGGGGAGCTGTTTTTT. Protein product: CASGRQGEPNTGELFF. The chain has TRBV5-1 and TRBJ2-2; 9 bases are a match to TRBD1. The CDR3 loop spans 16 amino acids. Germline V gene data show CDR1 as SGHRS and CDR2 as YFSETQ. The V and J ends lost 7 bases and 2 bases, in that order; junction bases with no gene match: 9.

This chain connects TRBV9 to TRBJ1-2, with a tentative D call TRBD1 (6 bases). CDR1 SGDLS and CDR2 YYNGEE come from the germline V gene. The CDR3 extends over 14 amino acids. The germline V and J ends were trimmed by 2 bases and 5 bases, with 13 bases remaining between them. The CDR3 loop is CASSVGGAGYGYTF. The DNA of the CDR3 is TGTGCCAGCAGCGTTGGGGGGGCTGGGTATGGCTACACCTTC.